The rows below give T cell receptor beta chains drawn from one sample of a study of blood T cells in healthy people across ages. Using its own MiXCR run on the 5' RACE reads, TCRdb lists one record per CDR3 protein. The sample has some 1.4 million distinct CDR3 sequences, around 39% seen once; the top ten hold less than 8%. Sequenced sample: blood. The receptor set was obtained from a young woman in good health. Each CDR3 is given with its conserved first and last residue. Not every row has a clone size; where given, it reads once, few, many or a size class.

V | size | CDR3
TRBV2 | once | CAGHRLTYEQYF
TRBV2 | NA | CASRWPPGQGYNEQFF
TRBV7-9 | few | CASSLGGTEDQPQHF
TRBV10-2 | few | CASSERASGTYEQYF
TRBV12-3/TRBV12-4 | NA | CASRRDGSSNQPQHF
TRBV2 | few | CASSYDSGTEAFF
TRBV20-1 | NA | CSALSPGAPGHYNEQFF
TRBV12-3/TRBV12-4 | NA | CASSPTSGYTGELFF
TRBV27 | NA | CASKMDRVNEQFF
TRBV5-6 | NA | CASSLDKGRVGSYEQYF
TRBV10-3 | once | CAISESLSMQATEAIEAFF
TRBV27 | NA | CASSFGPVSEQYF
TRBV20-1 | NA | CSAGPGGLDTQYF
TRBV6-2/TRBV6-3 | few | CASRRQASSYEQYF
TRBV15 | few | CATSSPPEETQYF
TRBV2 | NA | CASGLAGATYKQYF
TRBV6-5 | NA | CASSYKALGNQPQHF
TRBV6-5 | NA | CASSYSSGGGYNEQFF
TRBV4-1 | few | CASSQRGAGEGKNIQYF
TRBV9 | few | CASSPSGTPHGQYF
TRBV6-1 | NA | CASSLGDVETQYF
TRBV6-5 | NA | CASSYEAGAYNEQFF
TRBV20-1 | NA | CSARDQRGPTNEKMFF
TRBV18 | NA | CASSPAWGSYNEQFF
TRBV20-1 | few | CSARLGEPKNIQYF
TRBV15 | few | CATSSDGTKGTLVQPQHF
TRBV4-1 | NA | CASSLSSSLGLSYNEQYF
TRBV10-3 | once | CAITNPETYEQYF
TRBV20-1 | NA | CSARDQPAEELFF
TRBV7-9 | NA | CASKPNTEAFF
TRBV21-1 | few | CASSKAPRLAVAKNIQYF
TRBV2 | NA | CASSEGGRAVETQYF
TRBV15 | NA | CATSSTGATGELFF
TRBV28 | NA | CASSLQYSKETQYF
TRBV12-3/TRBV12-4 | NA | CASSGRGHSEAFF
TRBV9 | NA | CASSPEGQSFVAFF
TRBV4-1 | few | CASSKVGHTEAFF
TRBV7-2 | NA | CASSLGGTQFF
TRBV12-3/TRBV12-4 | NA | CASRLAGQGREQFF
TRBV29-1 | few | CSVSPGDNYGYTF
TRBV6-5 | NA | CASSVTSGDLEQYF
TRBV20-1 | NA | CSAPTLTSGSSDTQYF
TRBV27 | few | CASSPRTGDTDTQYF
TRBV6-1 | few | CASSPGTGFPDTQYF
TRBV6-5 | few | CASSYSRRAIYNEQFF
TRBV4-2 | few | CASSPPTGEEKLFF
TRBV10-3 | NA | CAISEGTQGSYEQYF
TRBV7-9 | NA | CASSSRQGAWTGELFF
TRBV9 | NA | CASSVDVTGGSYGYTF
TRBV7-6 | many | CASTSGGGTYEQYF
TRBV4-2 | NA | CASSHTREGNQPQQF
TRBV20-1 | few | CSAYPGLAGGNHNEQFF
TRBV5-6 | few | CASSLNIYGYTF
TRBV6-1 | NA | CASVETWDIQYF
TRBV7-8 | NA | CASSLAQYSQETQYF
TRBV20-1 | NA | CRGQSTDTQYF
TRBV29-1 | few | CSVADRGRETQYF